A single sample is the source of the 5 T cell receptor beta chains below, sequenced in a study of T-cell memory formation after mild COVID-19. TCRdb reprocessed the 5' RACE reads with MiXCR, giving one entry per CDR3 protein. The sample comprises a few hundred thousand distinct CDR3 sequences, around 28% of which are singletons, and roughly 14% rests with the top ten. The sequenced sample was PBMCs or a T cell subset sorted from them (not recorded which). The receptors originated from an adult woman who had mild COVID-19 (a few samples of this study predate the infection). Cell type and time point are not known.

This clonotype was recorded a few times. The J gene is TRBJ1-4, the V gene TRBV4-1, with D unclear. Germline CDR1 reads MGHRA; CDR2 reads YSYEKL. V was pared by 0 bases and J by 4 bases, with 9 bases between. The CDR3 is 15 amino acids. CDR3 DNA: TGCGCCAGCAGCCAAGATCGAGCCGGTAATGAAAAACTGTTTTTT. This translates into CASSQDRAGNEKLFF.

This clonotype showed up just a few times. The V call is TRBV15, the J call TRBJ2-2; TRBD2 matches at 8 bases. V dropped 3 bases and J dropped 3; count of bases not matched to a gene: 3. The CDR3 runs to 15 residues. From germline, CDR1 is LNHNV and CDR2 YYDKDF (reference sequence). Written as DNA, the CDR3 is TGTGCCACCAGCAGGGGACTAGGATACACCGGGGAGCTGTTTTTT. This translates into CATSRGLGYTGELFF.

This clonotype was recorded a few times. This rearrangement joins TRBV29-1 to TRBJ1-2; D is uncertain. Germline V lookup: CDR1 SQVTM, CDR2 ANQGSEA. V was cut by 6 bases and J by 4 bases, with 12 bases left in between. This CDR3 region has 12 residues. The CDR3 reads CSVDDLFYGYTF. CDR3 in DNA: TGCAGCGTAGACGACCTCTTCTATGGCTACACCTTC. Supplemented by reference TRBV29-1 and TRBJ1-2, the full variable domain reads SAVISQKPSRDICQRGTSLTIQCQVDSQVTMMFWYRQQPGQSLTLIATANQGSEATYESGFVIDKFPISRPNLTFSTLTVSNMSPEDSSIYLCSVDDLFYGYTFGSGTRLTVV.

The CDR3, as DNA: TGTGCCAGCAGCCGTGAGAGTGCCTTCTACGAGCAGTACTTC. Its protein is CASSRESAFYEQYF. The rearrangement uses TRBV14 and TRBJ2-7; D gene unclear. Germline CDR1 reads SGHDN; CDR2 reads FVKESK. CDR3 length: 14 amino acids. The V and J ends lost 4 bases and 3 bases respectively, with 13 bases between them.

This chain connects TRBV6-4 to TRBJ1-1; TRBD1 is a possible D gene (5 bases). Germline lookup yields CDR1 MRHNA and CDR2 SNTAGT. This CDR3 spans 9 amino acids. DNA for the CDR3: TGTGGGGGGGACACTGAAGCTTTCTTT. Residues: CGGDTEAFF.